This TCR beta chain was captured by sequencing in a study of identifying expanded T cells in peripheral blood. Study-wide points: Over two and four weeks, about 15 and 19 clones changed, versus around 1.3 between replicates. Approximately 2-week clone count variance significantly increased as total template count grew.

The V gene's germline CDR1 is SGDLS and CDR2 YYNGEE. V was clipped by 2 bases and J by 0 bases; unmatched bases: 13. CDR3 length: 20 amino acids. Of note for this clone: Its antigen remains unknown.

Collection occurred without any documented infections or immune events in donors. Assay used: immunoSEQ multiplex PCR; TCRdb lists only in-frame clones, some missing. The sample consists of roughly 82,000 clones, 84% of them appearing once. This sequence joins TRBV9 and TRBJ2-2, with 10 bases aligning to TRBD1. What was sequenced was blood. This TCR came from a person aged 18 to 75 in good health. The CDR3 nucleotides are TGTGCCAGCAGCGTCCAGACCGGGACAGGGGCGCTCTCGAACACCGGGGAGCTGTTTTTT. The encoded protein is CASSVQTGTGALSNTGELFF.